Detailed here is one T cell receptor (beta chain). This CDR3 is built from 15 residues. The V gene lost 0 bases and the J gene lost 1 base, with 7 bases spanning the gap. Germline V gives CDR1 SGHTS, CDR2 YDEGEE. Using immunoSEQ multiplex PCR, the repertoire was profiled, and TCRdb retains in-frame clones only, with some absent. The sample records fewer than 150,000 clones, just over 90% being singletons. This record comes from a study of control samples from healthy donors and cancer patients. Material for sequencing was blood. This sequence joins TRBV5-8 and TRBJ2-2; D is ambiguous. The clonotype was recovered from a woman aged 18-35 years in good health. The CDR3 reads CASSLVPGNTGELFF. The CDR3 DNA follows: TGTGCCAGCAGCTTGGTTCCGGGGAACACCGGGGAGCTGTTTTTT.